This T cell receptor beta chain was sequenced for a study of identical twins. Donors were all healthy Caucasians. TCRdb passed the 5' RACE reads through MiXCR, listing each CDR3 protein once. The table includes some 500,000 distinct CDR3 sequences, approximately 22% detected once. This clonotype was detected a few times. V shed 6 bases and J shed 7 bases, with 15 bases lying between them. The CDR3 is 12 residues long. Germline V CDR1 and CDR2: DFQATT, SNEGSKA (reference sequence). This sample also appeared in a second study, on T cells expressing NK-cell markers. That paper adds: Of the CD8+ T cells in more than five donors, roughly 1.0-7.5% belonged to dominant NKG2C+ clonotypes. These clonotypes also led the CD3+CD56-NKG2C+ fraction in a handful of donors.

The TCR was taken from a woman aged 18-30 years in good health. V is TRBV20-1 and J is TRBJ2-5, with a weak D call TRBD2 (6 bases). Sequencing was carried out using CD4+ T cells sorted from blood. For the CDR3, the DNA is TGCAGTGCCCGGGACGGGGGATTGACCCAGTACTTC. Translating gives CSARDGGLTQYF.